Below, 5 T cell receptor beta chains from the same sample are listed, as sequenced in a study of beta chain features in type 1 diabetes. Sequenced material consisted of expressed TCRB transcripts (all of the isolated RNA was reverse transcribed). TCRdb keeps only in-frame clones here, not all; method: immunoSEQ multiplex PCR. The table shows some 220,000 clones, with approximately 11% occurring only once. The source material was central memory CD4+ T cells from blood. These receptors were obtained from a man younger than 35 in good health.

A remark on this clone: At the DNA level, this CDR3 is encoded by other sequences in the same sample as well. The chain recombines TRBV30 with TRBJ2-5; D possibly corresponds to TRBD2 (6 bases). CDR1 and CDR2 (germline): GTSNPN, SVGIG (reference sequence). This CDR3 contains 14 residues. The V gene lost 0 bases and the J gene lost 5 bases, with 13 bases spanning the gap. CDR3 bases: TGTGCCTGGAGTGTTGTCGGAGGGTGGGAGACCCAGTACTTC. Translating gives CAWSVVGGWETQYF.

This clone was seen only a few times. The rearrangement links TRBV14 to TRBJ2-7, with TRBD1 matching 9 bases. The junction had 6 bases not matched to a gene; V was cut back by 4 bases and J by 2 bases. Germline CDR1 reads SGHDN; CDR2 reads FVKESK. The CDR3 length is 15 residues. The CDR3, as DNA: TGTGCCAGCAGCCGGTCGGGACAGGGAGCCTACGAGCAGTACTTC. Encoded protein: CASSRSGQGAYEQYF.

The chain is built from TRBV9 and TRBJ2-1; D assignment may be TRBD1 or TRBD2 (5 bases each). Germline V CDR1 and CDR2: SGDLS, YYNGEE. The CDR3 is 15 residues long. Between the trimmed V and J ends, which lost 3 bases and 7 bases, there was a span of 17 bases. CDR3 amino acids: CASSGGAVFRNEQFF. Written as DNA, the CDR3 is TGTGCCAGCAGCGGAGGGGCGGTTTTTAGGAATGAGCAGTTCTTC.

This clone was counted between two and nine times. This chain joins TRBV9 and TRBJ2-7; TRBD1 agrees at 10 bases. CDR3 length: 14 amino acids. Germline CDR1 reads SGDLS; CDR2 reads YYNGEE. The V segment lost 2 bases and the J segment 5 bases; nucleotides outside the gene matches: 4. The CDR3 region has the DNA TGTGCCAGCAGCGTTGGGGACAGGGGCCACGAGCAGTACTTC. Its protein is CASSVGDRGHEQYF. The variable domain in full, completed from reference TRBV9 and TRBJ2-7, reads DSGVTQTPKHLITATGQRVTLRCSPRSGDLSVYWYQQSLDQGLQFLIQYYNGEERAKGNILERFSAQQFPDLHSELNLSSLELGDSALYFCASSVGDRGHEQYFGPGTRLTVT.

In this sample, this clone turned up a few times. The chain joins TRBV7-8 to TRBJ2-5, with D possibly matching TRBD2 (5 bases). The CDR3 covers 13 residues. Germline CDR1 SGHVS, CDR2 FQNEAQ. Trimming left V 7 bases short and J 5 bases short, with 14 bases between. CDR3 region: CASTALRGETQYF. The CDR3 bases are TGTGCCAGCACGGCACTAAGAGGGGAGACCCAGTACTTC.